These 14 T cell receptor beta chains share one sample of origin, sequenced in a study of STAT5B mutations in CD4+ large granular lymphocyte leukemia. Repertoires were generated with immunoSEQ multiplex PCR, while TCRdb's copy carries only in-frame clones and drops some. Among about 48,000 clones, roughly two thirds were seen once, and the ten largest hold approximately 1.5%. The sequencing sample was made of CD4+ T cells from blood buffy coats. The receptors were sampled from a human donor in good health.

The rearrangement uses TRBV18 and TRBJ2-5, with a tentative D call TRBD1 (5 bases). The germline V and J ends were trimmed by 1 base and 2 bases, with 11 bases remaining between them. The CDR3 totals 15 residues. Germline assignment: CDR1 KGHSH and CDR2 LQKENI. The CDR3 nucleotides are TGTGCCAGCTCACCACTTGGGGCCAGTCAAGAGACCCAGTACTTC. Translated: CASSPLGASQETQYF.

The chain uses TRBV18 and TRBJ2-7; D unclear. CDR3 length equals 15 residues. CDR1 is KGHSH and CDR2 is LQKENI in the germline V gene. With 0 bases removed from V and 0 bases from J, the gap between germline ends came to 9 bases. Here the CDR3 DNA reads TGTGCCAGCTCACCACCCAACCCAAGCTCCTACGAGCAGTACTTC. This encodes CASSPPNPSSYEQYF. Variable domain in full (rest from reference TRBV18 and TRBJ2-7): NAGVMQNPRHLVRRRGQEARLRCSPMKGHSHVYWYRQLPEEGLKFMVYLQKENIIDESGMPKERFSAEFPKEGPSILRIQQVVRGDSAAYFCASSPPNPSSYEQYFGPGTRLTVT.

This chain connects TRBV30 to TRBJ1-2; 7 bases line up with TRBD1. The V gene end was trimmed by 0 bases and the J gene end by 8 bases; junction bases not matched to a gene: 0. The CDR3 totals 11 residues. Germline loops: CDR1 GTSNPN, CDR2 SVGIG (reference sequence). Here the CDR3 reads CAWSVGGGYTF. DNA of the CDR3: TGTGCCTGGAGTGTAGGGGGCGGCTACACCTTC.

The J gene is TRBJ1-2, the V gene TRBV13; D perhaps matches TRBD1 (6 bases). The CDR3 spans 15 residues. Germline lookup yields CDR1 PRHDT and CDR2 FYEKMQ (reference sequence). V lost 2 bases, J lost 8 bases, and 18 bases lay in between. CDR3 nucleotides: TGTGCCAGCAGCTTACAGGAAGGTGTAGGGACAGGCTACACCTTC. The encoded protein is CASSLQEGVGTGYTF.

There are a few counts of this clone. The chain is built from TRBV30 and TRBJ1-6; 8 bases align to TRBD1. The CDR3 is 14 amino acids. The J segment lost 7 bases and the V segment lost 8 bases, leaving 10 bases of the junction unmatched. Looked up from germline, CDR1 is GTSNPN and CDR2 is SVGIG (reference sequence). Here the CDR3 reads CAGTVDRVNSPLHF. Written as DNA, the CDR3 is TGTGCCGGGACCGTGGACAGGGTCAATTCACCCCTCCACTTT.

The V and J genes are TRBV29-1 and TRBJ1-1; possibly TRBD1 for D (6 bases). This CDR3 has 13 amino acids. In germline, CDR1 is SQVTM, CDR2 ANQGSEA. Trimming stripped 6 bases from V and 0 bases from J, with 11 bases between. The CDR3 DNA sequence: TGCAGCGTCACAGGGTTTGTGAACACTGAAGCTTTCTTT. It yields the protein CSVTGFVNTEAFF.

This clone was detected only once. This chain uses TRBV6-6 with TRBJ1-5, with no clear D. CDR1 is MNHNY, CDR2 SVGAGI, per germline (reference sequence). V dropped 7 bases and J dropped 4 bases, with 11 bases sitting between them. This CDR3 has 13 residues. CDR3 nucleotides: TGTGCCAGCATGGGTGATGGAAATCAGCCCCAGCATTTT. This translates into CASMGDGNQPQHF.

The chain combines TRBV6-4 with TRBJ2-3; no firm D call. Germline V gives CDR1 MRHNA, CDR2 SNTAGT. This CDR3 contains 12 residues. Trimming took off 2 bases at V and 1 base at J, with 1 base between the two ends. The CDR3 sequence is CASSDGTDTQYF. Written as DNA, the CDR3 is TGTGCCAGCAGTGACGGCACAGATACGCAGTATTTT.

This clone was detected only a few times. V usage is TRBV5-1 and J usage is TRBJ1-6, with D hard to call. The CDR3 runs 16 residues. Between the trimmed V and J ends, which lost 0 bases and 7 bases, there was a span of 14 bases. In germline, CDR1 is SGHRS, CDR2 YFSETQ. CDR3 nucleotides: TGCGCCAGCAGCTTGGAAAGTGGCAAGGGAAATTCACCCCTCCACTTT. Amino acids: CASSLESGKGNSPLHF.

The chain carries TRBV30 and TRBJ2-1, with D perhaps matching TRBD1 (6 bases). Trimming left V 1 base short and J 10 bases short, with 8 bases between. In germline, CDR1 is GTSNPN, CDR2 SVGIG (reference sequence). The CDR3 extends over 11 amino acids. Here the CDR3 DNA reads TGTGCCTGGAGTGGGGGGCTGGAGCAGTTCTTC. Residues: CAWSGGLEQFF.

The rearrangement links TRBV11-2 to TRBJ1-6, with D perhaps matching TRBD1 (6 bases). The V end was cut by 3 bases, the J end by 8 bases, with 11 bases between. CDR3 length equals 14 residues. In germline, CDR1 is SGHAT, CDR2 FQNNGV. Here the CDR3 reads CASSFQGSDSPLHF. CDR3 DNA sequence: TGTGCCAGCAGCTTTCAGGGGAGCGATTCACCCCTCCACTTT.

The chain uses TRBV19 and TRBJ1-5; 8 bases are shared with TRBD1. The CDR3 has 14 amino acids. Germline CDR1 LNHDA, CDR2 SQIVND (reference sequence). V lost 6 bases, J lost 2 bases, and 3 bases stayed unmatched. The CDR3 bases are TGTGCCAGTAGCGGACAGGGTGGCAATCAGCCCCAGCATTTT. Translating gives CASSGQGGNQPQHF. Full variable domain (missing parts from reference TRBV19 and TRBJ1-5): DGGITQSPKYLFRKEGQNVTLSCEQNLNHDAMYWYRQDPGQGLRLIYYSQIVNDFQKGDIAEGYSVSREKKESFPLTVTSAQKNPTAFYLCASSGQGGNQPQHFGDGTRLSIL.

This clone was found a few times. This sample also contains other DNA sequences that code for the same CDR3. The genes are TRBV29-1 and TRBJ1-1; D might be TRBD1 (5 bases). Trimming removed 7 bases at V and 5 bases at J, with 14 bases between. The CDR3 length is 12 residues. The germline gives CDR1 SQVTM, CDR2 ANQGSEA. The CDR3 region has the DNA TGCAGCGCCCTGGGGCAGCTGACTGAAGCTTTCTTT. It is translated as CSALGQLTEAFF.

The rearrangement links TRBV5-1 to TRBJ2-5, with TRBD2 identical over 13 bases. Unmatched junction bases numbered 15, after V lost 3 bases and J lost 4 bases. Germline V CDR1 and CDR2: SGHRS, YFSETQ. The CDR3 is made up of 19 amino acids. DNA for the CDR3: TGCGCCAGCAGCTCGGGGATTACTAGCGGGGGGGCCGAAGGAGAGACCCAGTACTTC. Translated, it gives CASSSGITSGGAEGETQYF.